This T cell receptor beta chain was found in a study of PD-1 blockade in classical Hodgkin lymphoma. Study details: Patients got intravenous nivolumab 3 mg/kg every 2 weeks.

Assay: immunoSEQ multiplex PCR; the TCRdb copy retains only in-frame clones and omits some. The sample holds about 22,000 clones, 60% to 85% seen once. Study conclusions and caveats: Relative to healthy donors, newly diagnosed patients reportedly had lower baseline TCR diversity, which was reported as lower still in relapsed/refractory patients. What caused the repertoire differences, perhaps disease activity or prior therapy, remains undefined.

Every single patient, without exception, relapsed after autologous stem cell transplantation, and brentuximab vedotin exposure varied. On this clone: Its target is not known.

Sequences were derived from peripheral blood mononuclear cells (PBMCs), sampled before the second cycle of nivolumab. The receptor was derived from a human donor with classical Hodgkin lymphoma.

CDR3 protein: CASSLDGSGEQYF. The CDR3 bases are TGCGCCAGCAGCTTGGACGGGAGCGGCGAGCAGTACTTC. The gene calls are TRBV5-1 and TRBJ2-7; TRBD2 might be the D (6 bases). This CDR3 contains 13 residues. The V end lost 0 bases, the J end lost 6 bases, and 10 bases lay between the germline ends. The germline CDR1 and CDR2 sequences are SGHRS and YFSETQ.